This T cell receptor beta chain was found in a study of blood T cell repertoires in COVID-19. Study summary: Samples representing acute and convalescent COVID-19 were sourced from the United States, Italy and Spain. Sources were T cells, B-cell-depleted T cells, or PBMCs; the material itself was cDNA or gDNA.

CDR1 SGHRS and CDR2 YFSETQ come from the germline V gene. V gave up 0 bases and J gave up 2 bases, with 10 bases separating them. This CDR3 comprises 15 residues. As handled by the study authors: Nucleated cell number was recorded as an estimate derived from reference gene primer amplification. Sequencing used immunoSEQ multiplex PCR; TCRdb keeps in-frame clones, though not all of them. V and J calls plus clone size are reproduced from that table; the DNA served to infer D and trimming. The sample records around 100,000 clones, about 85% being singletons. Sequencing input: peripheral blood. The sequence came from a man aged 40-49 years with acute or convalescent COVID-19. V and J are TRBV5-1 and TRBJ2-3; maybe TRBD2 (6 bases). The CDR3 loop reads CASSLAAGTTDTQYF. CDR3 DNA sequence: TGCGCCAGCAGCTTGGCCGCGGGAACCACAGATACGCAGTATTTT.